A selection of T cell receptor beta chains follows, all from one sample in a study of cytomegalovirus exposure and HLA in healthy donors. TCRdb keeps only in-frame clones here, not all; method: immunoSEQ multiplex PCR. This sample has approximately 160,000 clones; roughly 83% occur once, and the top ten carry 0.38%. The sample comprised PBMCs. The origin of the receptors is a boy aged 2 to 9 in good health and CMV-seronegative. Both conserved end residues are part of each CDR3. The order of the fields is J gene, D gene, clone size, V gene, CDR3 protein, CDR3 DNA. The D gene is left open where the match is weak. The listing skips clone size in some rows; elsewhere it reads once, few, many or a size class.

j_gene: TRBJ1-1; d_gene: TRBD1; abundance: .; v_gene: TRBV4-1; CDR3aa: CASSHWTGLNTEAFF; CDR3nt: TGCGCCAGCAGCCATTGGACAGGGTTAAACACTGAAGCTTTCTTT
j_gene: TRBJ2-5; d_gene: .; abundance: .; v_gene: TRBV7-6; CDR3aa: CASRLRVFGRETQYF; CDR3nt: TGTGCCAGCAGACTAAGGGTTTTCGGGAGAGAGACCCAGTACTTC
j_gene: TRBJ2-4; d_gene: TRBD1; abundance: .; v_gene: TRBV28; CDR3aa: CASSPRTGGAKNIQYF; CDR3nt: TGTGCCAGCAGCCCCCGGACAGGGGGAGCCAAAAACATTCAGTACTTC
j_gene: TRBJ2-7; d_gene: TRBD1; abundance: .; v_gene: TRBV7-8; CDR3aa: CASSLFRGPYEQYF; CDR3nt: TGTGCCAGCAGCTTATTTAGGGGGCCCTACGAGCAGTACTTC
j_gene: TRBJ2-4; d_gene: .; abundance: .; v_gene: TRBV6-1; CDR3aa: CASSEGVGGYIQYF; CDR3nt: TGTGCCAGCAGTGAGGGGGTGGGAGGATACATTCAGTACTTC
j_gene: TRBJ2-5; d_gene: .; abundance: .; v_gene: TRBV10-1; CDR3aa: CASSEGLQETQYF; CDR3nt: TGCGCCAGCAGTGAAGGACTACAAGAGACCCAGTACTTC
j_gene: TRBJ1-2; d_gene: TRBD1; abundance: .; v_gene: TRBV27; CDR3aa: CASSLRQGNYGYTF; CDR3nt: TGTGCCAGCAGTTTAAGACAGGGAAACTATGGCTACACCTTC
j_gene: TRBJ2-1; d_gene: TRBD1; abundance: .; v_gene: TRBV29-1; CDR3aa: CSVEVWTGGYNEQFF; CDR3nt: TGCAGCGTTGAAGTGTGGACAGGGGGCTACAATGAGCAGTTCTTC
j_gene: TRBJ2-1; d_gene: TRBD1; abundance: .; v_gene: TRBV6-1; CDR3aa: CATRTGEPSYNEQFF; CDR3nt: TGTGCCACCAGAACAGGGGAGCCTAGCTACAATGAGCAGTTCTTC
j_gene: TRBJ2-1; d_gene: TRBD2; abundance: .; v_gene: TRBV6-1; CDR3aa: CASSATSDPYNEQFF; CDR3nt: TGTGCCAGCAGCGCTACTAGCGACCCCTACAATGAGCAGTTCTTC
j_gene: TRBJ2-5; d_gene: TRBD2; abundance: once; v_gene: TRBV28; CDR3aa: CASSKAGVETQYF; CDR3nt: TGTGCCAGCAGTAAAGCGGGAGTGGAGACCCAGTACTTC
j_gene: TRBJ2-1; d_gene: .; abundance: few; v_gene: TRBV7-6; CDR3aa: CASSAGYTNEQFF; CDR3nt: TGTGCCAGCAGCGCAGGGTATACCAATGAGCAGTTCTTC
j_gene: TRBJ1-1; d_gene: .; abundance: .; v_gene: TRBV16; CDR3aa: CASSQGLPAAFF; CDR3nt: TGTGCCAGCAGCCAGGGGCTCCCGGCCGCTTTCTTT
j_gene: TRBJ2-1; d_gene: TRBD1; abundance: once; v_gene: TRBV6-5; CDR3aa: CASRPTGGAYNEQFF; CDR3nt: TGTGCCAGCAGGCCTACAGGGGGCGCTTACAATGAGCAGTTCTTC
j_gene: TRBJ1-3; d_gene: .; abundance: .; v_gene: TRBV6-1; CDR3aa: CASSEPGRPYTGNTIYF; CDR3nt: TGTGCCAGCAGTGAGCCAGGTCGTCCGTACACTGGAAACACCATATATTTT
j_gene: TRBJ2-1; d_gene: TRBD2; abundance: .; v_gene: TRBV5-4; CDR3aa: CASSLMSLAGGPGGNEQFF; CDR3nt: TGTGCCAGCAGCTTGATGTCCCTAGCGGGAGGTCCGGGGGGGAATGAGCAGTTCTTC
j_gene: TRBJ2-7; d_gene: .; abundance: .; v_gene: TRBV30; CDR3aa: CAWSVITRTYEQYF; CDR3nt: TGTGCCTGGAGTGTAATTACCAGGACCTACGAGCAGTACTTC
j_gene: TRBJ2-7; d_gene: TRBD2; abundance: .; v_gene: TRBV4-1; CDR3aa: CASSPRTSGGKYEQYF; CDR3nt: TGCGCCAGCAGCCCACGGACTAGCGGAGGGAAGTACGAGCAGTACTTC
j_gene: TRBJ2-3; d_gene: TRBD2; abundance: .; v_gene: TRBV27; CDR3aa: CASSQHGTSGTNTDTQYF; CDR3nt: TGTGCCAGCAGTCAACACGGGACTAGCGGGACCAACACAGATACGCAGTATTTT
j_gene: TRBJ2-3; d_gene: TRBD2; abundance: .; v_gene: TRBV4-1; CDR3aa: CASSQGLAGASTDTQYF; CDR3nt: TGCGCCAGCAGCCAGGGTCTAGCGGGAGCTAGCACAGATACGCAGTATTTT
j_gene: TRBJ2-1; d_gene: .; abundance: .; v_gene: TRBV29-1; CDR3aa: CSVEDLDTGRGNEQFF; CDR3nt: TGCAGCGTTGAAGATCTTGACACAGGGCGAGGGAATGAGCAGTTCTTC
j_gene: TRBJ2-7; d_gene: TRBD2; abundance: .; v_gene: TRBV30; CDR3aa: CAWSRELAGAGDEQYF; CDR3nt: TGTGCCTGGAGTCGAGAGCTAGCGGGAGCCGGCGACGAGCAGTACTTC
j_gene: TRBJ2-7; d_gene: TRBD2; abundance: .; v_gene: TRBV27; CDR3aa: CASSFASGSYEQYF; CDR3nt: TGTGCCAGCAGTTTCGCTAGCGGGAGTTACGAGCAGTACTTC
j_gene: TRBJ2-7; d_gene: TRBD2; abundance: once; v_gene: TRBV13; CDR3aa: CASSPIVPAGAGEQYF; CDR3nt: TGTGCCAGCAGCCCCATAGTGCCAGCGGGAGCCGGAGAGCAGTACTTC
j_gene: TRBJ2-7; d_gene: .; abundance: .; v_gene: TRBV21-1; CDR3aa: CASSGSGGSYEQYF; CDR3nt: TGTGCCAGCAGCGGTTCGGGGGGAAGCTACGAGCAGTACTTC
j_gene: TRBJ2-3; d_gene: TRBD2; abundance: .; v_gene: TRBV6-1; CDR3aa: CAGAGTITDTQYF; CDR3nt: TGTGCCGGAGCGGGGACCATCACAGATACGCAGTATTTT
j_gene: TRBJ1-1; d_gene: .; abundance: .; v_gene: TRBV4-1; CDR3aa: CASSQDTGTEAFF; CDR3nt: TGCGCCAGCAGCCAAGATACAGGCACTGAAGCTTTCTTT
j_gene: TRBJ1-2; d_gene: TRBD1; abundance: once; v_gene: TRBV5-1; CDR3aa: CASSTQGAGGYTF; CDR3nt: TGCGCCAGCAGCACGCAGGGGGCCGGTGGCTACACCTTC
j_gene: TRBJ2-1; d_gene: TRBD1; abundance: .; v_gene: TRBV28; CDR3aa: CASSSGTGVVNEQFF; CDR3nt: TGTGCCAGCAGCTCCGGGACAGGGGTTGTCAATGAGCAGTTCTTC
j_gene: TRBJ2-1; d_gene: .; abundance: .; v_gene: TRBV5-1; CDR3aa: CASSLEGPPTDEQFF; CDR3nt: TGCGCCAGCAGCTTGGAGGGGCCCCCTACGGATGAGCAGTTCTTC
j_gene: TRBJ1-3; d_gene: .; abundance: .; v_gene: TRBV30; CDR3aa: CAWKYVGRNPSGNTIYF; CDR3nt: TGTGCCTGGAAGTACGTTGGCAGGAACCCCTCTGGAAACACCATATATTTT
j_gene: TRBJ2-3; d_gene: .; abundance: .; v_gene: TRBV12-5; CDR3aa: CASGLGGLWADTQYF; CDR3nt: TGTGCTAGTGGTTTGGGGGGCCTTTGGGCAGATACGCAGTATTTT
j_gene: TRBJ2-3; d_gene: TRBD2; abundance: .; v_gene: TRBV5-4; CDR3aa: CASRGGAGVSTDTQYF; CDR3nt: TGTGCCAGCAGAGGTGGAGCGGGAGTTAGCACAGATACGCAGTATTTT